A selection of T cell receptor beta chains follows, all from one sample in a study of OX40 agonist ivuxolimab in advanced cancers. TCRdb's table, derived via immunoSEQ multiplex PCR, lists solely in-frame clones and lacks some. The repertoire holds about 83,000 clones, 85% seen once, with 0.66% in the top ten. The input for sequencing was CD4+ or CD8+ T cells sorted from blood, taken in a trial of the OX40 agonist ivuxolimab. The source is an adult with an advanced solid tumor such as melanoma, head and neck, liver or kidney cancer. The CDR3 runs from the conserved cysteine through the conserved F or W. Fields, in order: clone size, V gene, J gene, D gene, CDR3 DNA, CDR3 protein. The D gene is left open where the match is weak. The size field is filled for only some rows; it gives once, few, many or a size class.

clone size: .; V gene: TRBV19; J gene: TRBJ2-2; D gene: .; CDR3 DNA: TGTGCCAGTAGTATAGGCCCTTGGGGTGGGGGGCGCCCGAACACCGGGGAGCTGTTTTTT; CDR3 protein: CASSIGPWGGGRPNTGELFF
clone size: .; V gene: TRBV9; J gene: TRBJ2-3; D gene: .; CDR3 DNA: TGTGCCAGCAGCCTCAGGGGAGTGGGCACAGATACGCAGTATTTT; CDR3 protein: CASSLRGVGTDTQYF
clone size: .; V gene: TRBV5-1; J gene: TRBJ2-7; D gene: TRBD1; CDR3 DNA: TGCGCCAGCAGCCCCGGACAGGTTCTCTCCTACGAGCAGTACTTC; CDR3 protein: CASSPGQVLSYEQYF
clone size: .; V gene: TRBV19; J gene: TRBJ1-1; D gene: .; CDR3 DNA: TGTGCCAGTAGTAGGGAAGTGGGGACTGAAGCTTTCTTT; CDR3 protein: CASSREVGTEAFF
clone size: .; V gene: TRBV4-3; J gene: TRBJ2-3; D gene: TRBD2; CDR3 DNA: TGCGCCAGCAGCCAAGATGAGACTAGCGGCACAGATACGCAGTATTTT; CDR3 protein: CASSQDETSGTDTQYF
clone size: few; V gene: TRBV5-1; J gene: TRBJ2-7; D gene: .; CDR3 DNA: TGCGCCAGCAGCTTGCCAGACTCCTACGAGCAGTACTTC; CDR3 protein: CASSLPDSYEQYF
clone size: few; V gene: TRBV7-3; J gene: TRBJ1-1; D gene: TRBD1; CDR3 DNA: TGTGCCAGCAGTCCCGGGACAGGGGGGAACACTGAAGCTTTCTTT; CDR3 protein: CASSPGTGGNTEAFF
clone size: .; V gene: TRBV10-3; J gene: TRBJ1-1; D gene: TRBD1; CDR3 DNA: TGTGCCATCAGTGGGGGGACAGGCCAATTTCATACTGAAGCTTTCTTT; CDR3 protein: CAISGGTGQFHTEAFF
clone size: .; V gene: TRBV18; J gene: TRBJ1-3; D gene: .; CDR3 DNA: TGTGCCAGCTCACTAGGGGCCAGCTCTGGAAACACCATATATTTT; CDR3 protein: CASSLGASSGNTIYF
clone size: .; V gene: TRBV7-9; J gene: TRBJ2-2; D gene: .; CDR3 DNA: TGTGCCAGCAGCACCCAGGAGGCATCGTACACCGGGGAGCTGTTTTTT; CDR3 protein: CASSTQEASYTGELFF
clone size: .; V gene: TRBV9; J gene: TRBJ1-1; D gene: TRBD1; CDR3 DNA: TGTGCCAGCAGCTCATCCCCCGGGACAGAGAACACTGAAGCTTTCTTT; CDR3 protein: CASSSSPGTENTEAFF
clone size: .; V gene: TRBV29-1; J gene: TRBJ1-4; D gene: .; CDR3 DNA: TGCAGCGTTGTTTCGATAAATGAAAAACTGTTTTTT; CDR3 protein: CSVVSINEKLFF
clone size: .; V gene: TRBV5-4; J gene: TRBJ1-1; D gene: TRBD1; CDR3 DNA: TGTGCCAGCAGCGCTATGACCGGGACAGCCATGAACACTGAAGCTTTCTTT; CDR3 protein: CASSAMTGTAMNTEAFF
clone size: .; V gene: TRBV6-1; J gene: TRBJ1-2; D gene: TRBD1; CDR3 DNA: TGTGCCAGCAGTGCTACACCGGGACAGGGGGCGCAGGGCTATGGCTACACCTTC; CDR3 protein: CASSATPGQGAQGYGYTF
clone size: .; V gene: TRBV11-2; J gene: TRBJ2-2; D gene: TRBD1; CDR3 DNA: TGTGCCAGCAGCTTAGTACTGGACAGGGCGGCCGGGGAGCTGTTTTTT; CDR3 protein: CASSLVLDRAAGELFF
clone size: .; V gene: TRBV29-1; J gene: TRBJ2-2; D gene: .; CDR3 DNA: TGCAGCGTTGTCGGGCCAGACGCAAACACCGGGGAGCTGTTTTTT; CDR3 protein: CSVVGPDANTGELFF
clone size: .; V gene: TRBV7-9; J gene: TRBJ1-5; D gene: TRBD1; CDR3 DNA: TGTGCCAGCAGCGGAGGGACAGGGGGCGGTCAGCCCCAGCATTTT; CDR3 protein: CASSGGTGGGQPQHF
clone size: .; V gene: TRBV29-1; J gene: TRBJ2-1; D gene: TRBD1; CDR3 DNA: TGCAGCGTTGTCACCGGGACAGGGGGAGATGAGCAGTTCTTC; CDR3 protein: CSVVTGTGGDEQFF
clone size: once; V gene: TRBV6-5; J gene: TRBJ2-7; D gene: TRBD1; CDR3 DNA: TGTGCCAGCAGTAAGGGACAGGGGAGCCACGAGCAGTACTTC; CDR3 protein: CASSKGQGSHEQYF
clone size: .; V gene: TRBV10-1; J gene: TRBJ2-7; D gene: .; CDR3 DNA: TGCTCAACTACCCCACCACCCCAGGTTTCAACCTACGAGCAGTACTTC; CDR3 protein: CSTTPPPQVSTYEQYF
clone size: .; V gene: TRBV6-5; J gene: TRBJ2-7; D gene: .; CDR3 DNA: TGTGCCAGCAGTCCCTCCCGCGAGCAGTACTTC; CDR3 protein: CASSPSREQYF
clone size: .; V gene: TRBV6-5; J gene: TRBJ1-2; D gene: .; CDR3 DNA: TGTGCCAGCAGTCAGCCGGAGGGGCGCGGGTATGGCTACACCTTC; CDR3 protein: CASSQPEGRGYGYTF
clone size: .; V gene: TRBV7-2; J gene: TRBJ1-5; D gene: .; CDR3 DNA: TGTGCCAGCAGCCCCCACAGGGGCAATCAGCCCCAGCATTTT; CDR3 protein: CASSPHRGNQPQHF
clone size: .; V gene: TRBV2; J gene: TRBJ2-3; D gene: TRBD2; CDR3 DNA: TGTGCCAGCAGTGTGTCTAGCGGGGCGGATACGCAGTATTTT; CDR3 protein: CASSVSSGADTQYF
clone size: .; V gene: TRBV6-5; J gene: TRBJ2-7; D gene: TRBD1; CDR3 DNA: TGTGCCAGCAGTTTGTGGACAGGCTCCTACGAGCAGTACTTC; CDR3 protein: CASSLWTGSYEQYF
clone size: .; V gene: TRBV19; J gene: TRBJ1-2; D gene: .; CDR3 DNA: TGTGCCACCTTCGAGAGGTCTCTGCCCGACCCCAACTATGGCTACACCTTC; CDR3 protein: CATFERSLPDPNYGYTF
clone size: .; V gene: TRBV5-1; J gene: TRBJ2-7; D gene: TRBD2; CDR3 DNA: TGCGCCAGCAGCTTGGGACTAGCGGGGGGGTCCTACGAGCAGTACTTC; CDR3 protein: CASSLGLAGGSYEQYF
clone size: few; V gene: TRBV19; J gene: TRBJ1-3; D gene: .; CDR3 DNA: TGTGCCAGTAGTTTTGCGTCGGGAAACACCATATATTTT; CDR3 protein: CASSFASGNTIYF
clone size: .; V gene: TRBV19; J gene: TRBJ1-2; D gene: .; CDR3 DNA: TGTGCCAGTAGTATGCTTAGGGTCTCAGGCTATGGCTACACCTTC; CDR3 protein: CASSMLRVSGYGYTF
clone size: .; V gene: TRBV29-1; J gene: TRBJ1-1; D gene: .; CDR3 DNA: TGCAGCGTTGAACGAGGGGGAGTAGTTACTGAAGCTTTCTTT; CDR3 protein: CSVERGGVVTEAFF
clone size: .; V gene: TRBV5-1; J gene: TRBJ1-2; D gene: .; CDR3 DNA: TGCGCCAGCAGCTTGGCCGGAAAGGGGCGAGGCTACACCTTC; CDR3 protein: CASSLAGKGRGYTF
clone size: .; V gene: TRBV10-2; J gene: TRBJ2-5; D gene: .; CDR3 DNA: TGCGCCAGCAGTGAGTCAAACGGGGTTTCGGAGACCCAGTACTTC; CDR3 protein: CASSESNGVSETQYF
clone size: .; V gene: TRBV12-5; J gene: TRBJ2-3; D gene: TRBD2; CDR3 DNA: TGTGCTAGTGGTTTGCCCATCGCGGGGGGGCCTTCGAGAGATACGCAGTATTTT; CDR3 protein: CASGLPIAGGPSRDTQYF
clone size: .; V gene: TRBV15; J gene: TRBJ1-6; D gene: .; CDR3 DNA: TGTGCCACCAGCAGAGACAGGTCCTATAATTCACCCCTCCACTTT; CDR3 protein: CATSRDRSYNSPLHF
clone size: .; V gene: TRBV28; J gene: TRBJ1-2; D gene: .; CDR3 DNA: TGTGCCAGCAGTTTCTCCGCGGGGGGTTTTGGCTACACCTTC; CDR3 protein: CASSFSAGGFGYTF
clone size: once; V gene: TRBV7-3; J gene: TRBJ1-5; D gene: .; CDR3 DNA: TGTGCCAGCAGCCTATGGGGGGGACTCAATCAGCCCCAGCATTTT; CDR3 protein: CASSLWGGLNQPQHF
clone size: .; V gene: TRBV7-2; J gene: TRBJ2-7; D gene: .; CDR3 DNA: TGTGCCAGCAGCCTCAGCAGGGGCTACGAGCAGTACTTC; CDR3 protein: CASSLSRGYEQYF
clone size: .; V gene: TRBV2; J gene: TRBJ2-1; D gene: .; CDR3 DNA: TGTGCCAGCATGGACAGCCGATACAATGAGCAGTTCTTC; CDR3 protein: CASMDSRYNEQFF
clone size: .; V gene: TRBV2; J gene: TRBJ1-1; D gene: .; CDR3 DNA: TGTGCCAGCGGGGAGGCAGAGGAAGCTTTCTTT; CDR3 protein: CASGEAEEAFF
clone size: .; V gene: TRBV4-3; J gene: TRBJ1-3; D gene: .; CDR3 DNA: TGCGCCAGCAGCCAAGACGGCCAGGGTTACAACACCATATATTTT; CDR3 protein: CASSQDGQGYNTIYF
clone size: few; V gene: TRBV6-6; J gene: TRBJ1-5; D gene: .; CDR3 DNA: TGTGCCAGCAGTTACTCGTCTAGCAATCAGCCCCAGCATTTT; CDR3 protein: CASSYSSSNQPQHF
clone size: .; V gene: TRBV12-5; J gene: TRBJ2-2; D gene: TRBD1; CDR3 DNA: TGTGCTAGTGGTTTGCGAGGGCGGGACAGGGGCACCACCGGGGAGCTGTTTTTT; CDR3 protein: CASGLRGRDRGTTGELFF
clone size: .; V gene: TRBV19; J gene: TRBJ2-5; D gene: TRBD1; CDR3 DNA: TGTGCCAGTACCTACTGGGACAGGGGGGGACAAGAGACCCAGTACTTC; CDR3 protein: CASTYWDRGGQETQYF
clone size: medium-sized; V gene: TRBV7-9; J gene: TRBJ1-6; D gene: TRBD1; CDR3 DNA: TGTGCCAGCAGCTCACAGGGGGGTGGTAATTCACCCCTCCACTTT; CDR3 protein: CASSSQGGGNSPLHF
clone size: .; V gene: TRBV10-3; J gene: TRBJ1-1; D gene: TRBD1; CDR3 DNA: TGTGCCATCAGCCGAGGCCCCGGGACAGGGGGGACTGAAGCTTTCTTT; CDR3 protein: CAISRGPGTGGTEAFF
clone size: .; V gene: TRBV11-2; J gene: TRBJ2-3; D gene: .; CDR3 DNA: TGTGCCAGCAGCTTAGGAGGGGGGGGTACGCAGTATTTT; CDR3 protein: CASSLGGGGTQYF
clone size: .; V gene: TRBV7-2; J gene: TRBJ2-5; D gene: TRBD2; CDR3 DNA: TGTGCCAGCAGCTTAGGGGTAGCGGGGGGTTCGGAGACCCAGTACTTC; CDR3 protein: CASSLGVAGGSETQYF
clone size: .; V gene: TRBV25-1; J gene: TRBJ1-3; D gene: .; CDR3 DNA: TGTGCCAGCAGTGACCCCCCCGGCCGGGCGGGAAACACCATATATTTT; CDR3 protein: CASSDPPGRAGNTIYF
clone size: .; V gene: TRBV5-8; J gene: TRBJ2-7; D gene: .; CDR3 DNA: TGTGCCAGCAGCCGGACCGGGACCACCCACGAGCAGTACTTC; CDR3 protein: CASSRTGTTHEQYF
clone size: once; V gene: TRBV14; J gene: TRBJ2-1; D gene: .; CDR3 DNA: TGTGCCAGCAGCCATCAGGGGTTCTACTCCTACAATGAGCAGTTCTTC; CDR3 protein: CASSHQGFYSYNEQFF
clone size: few; V gene: TRBV4-1; J gene: TRBJ2-7; D gene: .; CDR3 DNA: TGCGCCAGCAGCCAAGGGGTTTGGGTGGGATCCGAGCAGTACTTC; CDR3 protein: CASSQGVWVGSEQYF
clone size: .; V gene: TRBV20-1; J gene: TRBJ2-1; D gene: .; CDR3 DNA: TGCAGTGCTTTGGGCTACAATGAGCAGTTCTTC; CDR3 protein: CSALGYNEQFF
clone size: .; V gene: TRBV27; J gene: TRBJ1-5; D gene: .; CDR3 DNA: TGTGCCAGCAGTTTAGGGGGCGGCCGATTCCAGCCCCAGCATTTT; CDR3 protein: CASSLGGGRFQPQHF
clone size: .; V gene: TRBV7-2; J gene: TRBJ2-1; D gene: TRBD2; CDR3 DNA: TGTGCCAGCAGCTTTAGCGGGTCATCCAATGAGCAGTTCTTC; CDR3 protein: CASSFSGSSNEQFF
clone size: .; V gene: TRBV11-2; J gene: TRBJ1-2; D gene: .; CDR3 DNA: TGTGCCAGCAGCTTAGGGGGAGATGGCTACACCTTC; CDR3 protein: CASSLGGDGYTF
clone size: .; V gene: TRBV18; J gene: TRBJ1-2; D gene: .; CDR3 DNA: TGTGCCAGCTCACCTCAAAGGACGGACTATGGCTACACCTTC; CDR3 protein: CASSPQRTDYGYTF
clone size: once; V gene: TRBV4-3; J gene: TRBJ2-5; D gene: TRBD1; CDR3 DNA: TGCGCCAGCAGCCAACAGACAGGGCGAGGAGAGACCCAGTACTTC; CDR3 protein: CASSQQTGRGETQYF
clone size: few; V gene: TRBV5-4; J gene: TRBJ2-5; D gene: .; CDR3 DNA: TGTGCCAGCAGTGGAGGGGTGAACCAAGAGACCCAGTACTTC; CDR3 protein: CASSGGVNQETQYF
clone size: .; V gene: TRBV5-1; J gene: TRBJ2-1; D gene: .; CDR3 DNA: TGCGCCAGCGGTATAGGAGATGGCAATGAGCAGTTCTTC; CDR3 protein: CASGIGDGNEQFF